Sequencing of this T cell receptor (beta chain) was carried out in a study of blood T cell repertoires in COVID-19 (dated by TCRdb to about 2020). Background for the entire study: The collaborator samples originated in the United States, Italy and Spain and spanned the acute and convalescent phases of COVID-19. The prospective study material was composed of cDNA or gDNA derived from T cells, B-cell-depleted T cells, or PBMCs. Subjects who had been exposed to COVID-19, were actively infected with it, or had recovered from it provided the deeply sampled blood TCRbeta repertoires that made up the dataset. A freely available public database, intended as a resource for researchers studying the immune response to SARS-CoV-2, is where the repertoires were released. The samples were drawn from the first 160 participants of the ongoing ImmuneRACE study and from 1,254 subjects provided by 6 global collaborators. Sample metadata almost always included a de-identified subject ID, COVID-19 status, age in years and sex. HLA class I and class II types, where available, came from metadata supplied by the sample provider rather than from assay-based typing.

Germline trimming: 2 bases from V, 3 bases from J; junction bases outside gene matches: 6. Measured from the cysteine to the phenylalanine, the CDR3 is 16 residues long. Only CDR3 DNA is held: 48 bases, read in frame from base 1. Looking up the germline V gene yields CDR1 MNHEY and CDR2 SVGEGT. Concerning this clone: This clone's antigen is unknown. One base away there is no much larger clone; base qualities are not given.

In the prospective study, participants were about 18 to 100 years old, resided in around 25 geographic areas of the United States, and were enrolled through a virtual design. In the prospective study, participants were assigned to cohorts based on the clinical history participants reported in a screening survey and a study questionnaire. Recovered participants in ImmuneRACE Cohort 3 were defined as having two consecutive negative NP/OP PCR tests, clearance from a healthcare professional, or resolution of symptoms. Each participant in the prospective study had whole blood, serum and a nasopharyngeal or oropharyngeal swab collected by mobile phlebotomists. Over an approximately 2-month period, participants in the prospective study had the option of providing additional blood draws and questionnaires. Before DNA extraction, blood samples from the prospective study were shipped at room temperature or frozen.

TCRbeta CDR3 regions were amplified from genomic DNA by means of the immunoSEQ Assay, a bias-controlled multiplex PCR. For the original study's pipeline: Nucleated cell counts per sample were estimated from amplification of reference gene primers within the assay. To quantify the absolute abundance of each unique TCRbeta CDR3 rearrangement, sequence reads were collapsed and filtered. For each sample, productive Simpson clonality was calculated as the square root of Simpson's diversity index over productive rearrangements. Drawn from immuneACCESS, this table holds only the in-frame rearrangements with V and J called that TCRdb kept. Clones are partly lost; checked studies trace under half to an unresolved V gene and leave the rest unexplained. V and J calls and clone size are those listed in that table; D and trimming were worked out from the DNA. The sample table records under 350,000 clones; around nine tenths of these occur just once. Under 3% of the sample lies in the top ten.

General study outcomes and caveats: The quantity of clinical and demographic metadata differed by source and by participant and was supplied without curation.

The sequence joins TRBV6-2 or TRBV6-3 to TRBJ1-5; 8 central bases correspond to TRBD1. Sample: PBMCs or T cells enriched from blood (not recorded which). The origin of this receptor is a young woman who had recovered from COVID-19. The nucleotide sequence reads TGTGCCAGCAGTTACGGGGGACAGGTGACCAATCAGCCCCAGCATTTT. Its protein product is CASSYGGQVTNQPQHF.